The source of this T cell receptor beta chain is a study of response to subunit inactivated influenza vaccine (dated by TCRdb to about 2018). As for the study more broadly: Deep quantitative profiling of the T cell receptor repertoire was used in the study to follow responses to a trivalent subunit inactivated influenza vaccine. Overall results and qualifications from the work: The authors suggested that each seasonal influenza vaccination may recruit only a limited number of new T cells.

The method was RT-PCR. The listed sequencing device is Illumina HiSeq 2500. TCRdb itself trimmed the public reads at Q25 with fastp, ran MiXCR and retained productive beta chains. Rows are unified per CDR3 protein, each entry keeping the most common DNA and genes. In all, the sample holds fewer than 600,000 distinct CDR3 sequences, and roughly 7.6% of those were seen once. The top ten clonotypes cover over 10% of the sample. Via the germline V gene, CDR1 is MNHEY and CDR2 SVGAGI. V is trimmed back by 2 bases and J by 3 bases, and the junction contains 3 bases that no gene match accounts for. The CDR3 runs 15 amino acids, cysteine and phenylalanine included. Of all the DNA, just the CDR3 is kept, 45 bases in frame from base 1. Concerning this clonotype: Its antigen has not been determined. There are no base qualities to consult, and no much larger clone falls within one base.

Recombination linked TRBV6-5 to TRBJ2-2; the central 7 bases match TRBD2. This material consisted of PBMCs from blood, taken roughly 24 months after vaccination. This TCR came from a man aged 50-75 years who received an inactivated influenza vaccine. Donor details come from another sample of the same person, matched by shared clones. The nucleotides read TGTGCCAGCAGTTACGGGGGGGGATACACCGGGGAGCTGTTTTTT. Its protein product is CASSYGGGYTGELFF.